The 3 T cell receptor beta chains below come from one sample, sequenced in a study of blood T cell repertoires in COVID-19. Clones were sequenced by immunoSEQ multiplex PCR, and TCRdb holds only the in-frame ones, with some missing. Here the sample spans approximately 210,000 clones, around 90% being singletons. Sample: peripheral blood. The origin of the receptors is a man in his 70s with acute or convalescent COVID-19.

V is TRBV27 and J is TRBJ2-4, with D tentatively TRBD1 (5 bases). Germline lookup yields CDR1 MNHEY and CDR2 SMNVEV (reference sequence). The CDR3 runs to 14 residues. With 3 bases removed from V and 7 bases from J, the gap between germline ends came to 13 bases. CDR3: CASSLSQGLNIQYF. CDR3 nucleotide sequence: TGTGCCAGCAGTTTGAGCCAGGGCCTGAACATTCAGTACTTC.

The rearrangement uses TRBV7-9 and TRBJ1-1; D perhaps matches TRBD1 (5 bases). The CDR3 is made up of 14 amino acids. With 3 bases removed from V and 2 bases from J, the gap between germline ends came to 10 bases. CDR1 SEHNR and CDR2 FQNEAQ come from the germline V gene (reference sequence). DNA for the CDR3: TGTGCCAGCAGCTTGATGACAGATAACACTGAAGCTTTCTTT. Translating it yields CASSLMTDNTEAFF.

The gene calls are TRBV4-1 and TRBJ1-2; 7 bases match TRBD1. The CDR3 runs 16 residues. CDR1 is MGHRA, CDR2 YSYEKL, per germline. The J segment lost 0 bases and the V segment lost 1 base, leaving 5 bases of the junction unmatched. The chain's CDR3 is CASSQGETGSNYGYTF. Here the CDR3 DNA reads TGCGCCAGCAGCCAAGGGGAGACAGGGTCTAACTATGGCTACACCTTC.